This T cell receptor beta chain was obtained from a study of radiation and T cells in renal cell carcinoma. This sample's time point: blood 4 weeks post-SBRT, at nephrectomy. Treatment here: 15 Gy SBRT to primary tumor, nephrectomy 4 weeks later. Sequenced by immunoSEQ multiplex PCR; TCRdb stores in-frame clones only, minus some. The sample yields roughly 58,000 clones, roughly 80% seen once. V trimming: 5 bases; J trimming: 4 bases; junction bases outside the gene matches: 14. CDR1 is SEHNR, CDR2 FQNEAQ, per germline (reference sequence). There are 17 residues in the CDR3. This clone was seen once. The V and J genes are TRBV7-9 and TRBJ2-1; 7 bases are a match to TRBD1. The material was blood, obtained from a patient whose treatment included radiotherapy and nephrectomy. The clonotype originates from a man aged 60 to 75 with renal cell carcinoma. The CDR3 loop reads CASSPNTGTEHYNEQFF. CDR3 coding DNA: TGTGCCAGCAGCCCCAACACCGGGACAGAACATTACAATGAGCAGTTCTTC.